This entry is about one TCR beta chain. One end of the junction does not line up with germline, which may come from a read error. These data originate in a study of blood T cell repertoires in COVID-19. For the study at large: Whether acute or convalescent, the COVID-19 samples came from the United States, Italy and Spain. Nucleic acid was either cDNA or gDNA, and it came from T cells, B-cell-depleted T cells, or PBMCs.

Per the study methods: Cell counts per sample came from amplifying reference gene primers. Clones were read by immunoSEQ multiplex PCR, and TCRdb kept only the in-frame ones, dropping some. The V and J calls and the clone size are those of that table, but D and trimming were determined from the DNA. This sample carries tens of thousands of clones, around 84% of them seen once, and the ten largest clones take approximately 19%. The CDR3 is made up of 13 amino acids. In germline, CDR1 is SSHAT, CDR2 FNYEAQ (reference sequence). The material sequenced was peripheral blood. The V gene is TRBV7-7, the J gene TRBJ2-5; D is uncertain. This clonotype was obtained from a man aged 65 to 85 with active COVID-19. CDR3: CASSSADSKTQYF. The DNA for the CDR3 is TGTGCTAGCAGCTCCGCTGACTCGAAGACCCAGTACTTC.